The 27 T cell receptor beta chains below all came from one sample that was sequenced in a study of blood T cell repertoires in COVID-19. The method was immunoSEQ multiplex PCR; TCRdb's version includes in-frame clones alone and lacks a portion of them. The sample carries about 300,000 clones, around 87% recorded once. The sequencing sample was made of peripheral blood. The receptors originated from a man in his 70s with acute or convalescent COVID-19.

This rearrangement joins TRBV12-3 or TRBV12-4 to TRBJ2-1; D not certain. The V end lost 2 bases, the J end lost 9 bases, and 5 bases lay between the germline ends. This CDR3 has 11 amino acids. This chain's CDR3 is CASSLRSEQFF. CDR3 in DNA: TGTGCCAGCAGTTTAAGGAGTGAGCAGTTCTTC.

The rearrangement joins TRBV21-1 to TRBJ2-7; TRBD1 was called by the table and not checked on the DNA. TRBV21-1 is a pseudogene. This CDR3 spans 14 amino acids. CDR3 in amino acids: CASSMRQGAYEQYF. Written as DNA, the CDR3 is TGTGCCAGCAGCATGAGGCAGGGGGCCTACGAGCAGTACTTC.

CDR3 residues: CASRGTGRGAPRVSYEQYF. The CDR3 bases are TGTGCCAGCAGAGGGACAGGGCGCGGGGCCCCCCGGGTCTCCTACGAGCAGTACTTC. J is TRBJ2-7 and V is TRBV28; TRBD1 aligns across 9 bases. Germline CDR1 MDHEN, CDR2 SYDVKM. V shed 6 bases, J shed 0 bases, and the junction held 18 bases outside the gene matches. The CDR3 is 19 amino acids.

The chain carries TRBV3-1 (or the pseudogene TRBV3-2) and TRBJ2-7; 10 bases line up with TRBD2. The CDR3 has 15 amino acids. V shed 4 bases and J 7 bases; nucleotides not matched to a gene: 10. The germline V gene encodes CDR1 LGHDT and CDR2 YNNKEL (reference sequence). The CDR3 here is CASSLTSGRAGEQYF. CDR3 DNA sequence: TGTGCCAGCAGCCTTACCAGCGGGAGGGCCGGGGAGCAGTACTTC.

V gene TRBV7-8 combines with J gene TRBJ1-6, with a weak D call TRBD1 (5 bases). Germline V gene lookup returns CDR1 SGHVS and CDR2 FQNEAQ. The CDR3 runs 15 residues. V lost 4 bases to trimming and J lost 6 bases, with 13 bases between them. The DNA for the CDR3 is TGTGCCAGCAGCTGGCGGACAATTAGTAATTCACCCCTCCACTTT. This gives the protein CASSWRTISNSPLHF.

The chain employs TRBV19 and TRBJ2-2; 8 nucleotides agree with TRBD1. The V gene end was trimmed by 3 bases and the J gene end by 4 bases; junction bases not matched to a gene: 4. The CDR3 length is 15 residues. Germline CDR1 and CDR2: LNHDA and SQIVND (reference sequence). CDR3 DNA sequence: TGTGCCAGTAGTATTGGGCAGGGGGCCACCGGGGAGCTGTTTTTT. Translating gives CASSIGQGATGELFF.

On this clone: The sample contains more than one DNA sequence encoding this CDR3. The chain employs TRBV3-1 (or the pseudogene TRBV3-2) and TRBJ2-7; TRBD1 matches at 8 bases. Germline V CDR1 and CDR2: LGHDT, YNNKEL (reference sequence). The trim removed 1 base at V and 4 bases at J, leaving 3 bases unmatched. The CDR3 sequence is 14 residues long. In nucleotides, the CDR3 is TGTGCCAGCAGCCAAGTGCAGGGGGCGTACGAGCAGTACTTC. It specifies CASSQVQGAYEQYF.

The chain carries TRBV14 and TRBJ2-4; 10 nucleotides agree with TRBD2. V dropped 1 base and J dropped 3; count of bases not matched to a gene: 6. CDR3 length: 17 residues. Germline V lookup: CDR1 SGHDN, CDR2 FVKESK. This CDR3 reads CASSQGLAGVGKNIQYF. The CDR3 nucleotides read TGTGCCAGCAGCCAAGGCCTAGCGGGAGTTGGCAAAAACATTCAGTACTTC.

This clone was picked up one time. The chain couples TRBV24-1 to TRBJ2-2, with a tentative D call TRBD2 (6 bases). The V end was cut by 10 bases, the J end by 7 bases, with 15 bases between. The CDR3 length is 13 residues. The germline gives CDR1 KGHDR, CDR2 SFDVKD. The CDR3 DNA is TGTGCCACTTCAGCTTCGGGGGACGGGGAGCTGTTTTTT. This gives the protein CATSASGDGELFF.

The table lists this clone with a count of one. The J gene is TRBJ2-2, the V gene TRBV5-5; TRBD1 aligns across 7 bases. This CDR3 region has 16 residues. V lost 6 bases, J lost 6 bases, and 14 bases stayed unmatched. Germline CDR1 SGHKS, CDR2 YYEKEE (reference sequence). In DNA, the CDR3 is TGTGCCAGCAACAGGGGTAACGGGGAGAGGTCCGGGGAGCTGTTTTTT. It yields the protein CASNRGNGERSGELFF.

The chain employs TRBV5-1 and TRBJ1-1; 10 nucleotides agree with TRBD1. There are 15 residues in the CDR3. Germline CDR1 and CDR2: SGHRS and YFSETQ. The V gene end was trimmed by 4 bases and the J gene end by 3 bases; junction bases not matched to a gene: 6. The CDR3 region is CASSERQGAYTEAFF. The CDR3 DNA follows: TGCGCCAGCAGCGAGAGACAGGGGGCTTACACTGAAGCTTTCTTT.

This chain connects TRBV6-4 to TRBJ1-2; D is unclear. Germline CDR1 reads MRHNA; CDR2 reads SNTAGT. V shed 1 base and J shed 0 bases, with 12 bases lying between them. The CDR3 spans 16 residues. DNA of the CDR3: TGTGCCAGCAGTGACTACCAGTGGGCGACTAACTATGGCTACACCTTC. Translated: CASSDYQWATNYGYTF.

This rearrangement joins TRBV4-3 to TRBJ2-1, with D perhaps matching TRBD2 (6 bases). The V gene lost 1 base and the J gene lost 6 bases, with 16 bases spanning the gap. This CDR3 region has 16 residues. The germline V gene encodes CDR1 LGHNA and CDR2 YSLEER. In nucleotides, the CDR3 is TGCGCCAGCAGCCAAGTTGGAGGGACGGACTTCAATGAGCAGTTCTTC. Its translation: CASSQVGGTDFNEQFF.

The chain links TRBV19 to TRBJ1-1; the match to TRBD1 covers 7 bases. V was clipped by 5 bases and J by 1 base; unmatched bases: 4. Germline V gives CDR1 LNHDA, CDR2 SQIVND (reference sequence). This CDR3 contains 14 residues. CDR3 residues: CASSWDRKNTEAFF. The DNA for the CDR3 is TGTGCCAGTAGTTGGGACAGAAAGAACACTGAAGCTTTCTTT.

The CDR3 loop reads CASSRTGHTQYF. In nucleotides, the CDR3 is TGTGCCAGCAGCCGTACAGGCCATACGCAGTATTTT. This chain connects TRBV7-2 to TRBJ2-3; tentatively, D is TRBD1 (5 bases). Trimming removed 5 bases at V and 7 bases at J, with 10 bases between. The CDR3 length is 12 residues. The germline CDR1 and CDR2 sequences are SGHTA and FQGNSA.

This chain connects TRBV12-3 or TRBV12-4 to TRBJ1-2, with TRBD1 as a possible D gene (5 bases). V was trimmed by 5 bases and J by 2 bases, leaving 9 bases between them. This CDR3 is 13 amino acids long. Written as DNA, the CDR3 is TGTGCCAGCAGTGCAGGGAGGAACTATGGCTACACCTTC. Translated, it gives CASSAGRNYGYTF.

The chain joins TRBV7-9 to TRBJ1-2; 12 bases agree with TRBD1. The germline V gene encodes CDR1 SEHNR and CDR2 FQNEAQ (reference sequence). This CDR3 has 17 residues. Trimming took 5 bases from V and 4 from J; bases not matched to a gene: 11. The CDR3 DNA sequence: TGTGCCAGCAGCACCACCGGGACAGGGGGCCTTTCCTATGGCTACACCTTC. Translated: CASSTTGTGGLSYGYTF.

Only a few counts were recorded for this clone. The chain joins TRBV7-2 to TRBJ1-4; perhaps TRBD1 as D (5 bases). This CDR3 contains 17 residues. The V end was cut by 3 bases, the J end by 3 bases, with 17 bases between. The germline V gene has CDR1 SGHTA and CDR2 FQGNSA. CDR3 bases: TGTGCCAGCAGCTTGCAAGCAGGGATTAGGTCTAATGAAAAACTGTTTTTT. Translated, it gives CASSLQAGIRSNEKLFF.

The chain is built from TRBV5-1 and TRBJ1-3; D gene unclear. Germline V lookup: CDR1 SGHRS, CDR2 YFSETQ. The CDR3 contains 15 residues. The germline V and J ends were trimmed by 0 bases and 0 bases, with 7 bases remaining between them. CDR3 sequence (DNA): TGCGCCAGCAGCTTGGACGGGGTCTCTGGAAACACCATATATTTT. Translating gives CASSLDGVSGNTIYF.

The chain links TRBV9 to TRBJ2-3; no definite D call. Germline V CDR1 and CDR2: SGDLS, YYNGEE. This CDR3 has 14 amino acids. The germline V and J ends were trimmed by 4 bases and 2 bases, with 11 bases remaining between them. Here the CDR3 reads CASSLSSFTDTQYF. CDR3 bases: TGTGCCAGCAGCCTTAGTTCATTCACAGATACGCAGTATTTT.

There are a few counts of this clone. The rearrangement links TRBV5-1 to TRBJ1-5, with unresolved D. Germline-derived CDR1 and CDR2 are SGHRS and YFSETQ. V was pared by 2 bases and J by 1 base, with 13 bases between. This CDR3 has 16 amino acids. The CDR3 protein is CASSLQPGESNQPQHF. The CDR3 DNA reads TGCGCCAGCAGCTTACAACCGGGAGAGAGCAATCAGCCCCAGCATTTT.

This chain links TRBV9 with TRBJ2-1; 10 bases agree with TRBD1. Germline CDR1 reads SGDLS; CDR2 reads YYNGEE. V gave up 3 bases and J gave up 6 bases; unmatched junction bases: 3. The CDR3 has 14 residues. CDR3 in amino acids: CASSGGQGSNEQFF. The CDR3 nucleotides read TGTGCCAGCAGCGGGGGACAGGGGTCCAATGAGCAGTTCTTC. Drawing the rest from reference TRBV9 and TRBJ2-1, the complete variable domain is DSGVTQTPKHLITATGQRVTLRCSPRSGDLSVYWYQQSLDQGLQFLIQYYNGEERAKGNILERFSAQQFPDLHSELNLSSLELGDSALYFCASSGGQGSNEQFFGPGTRLTVL.

In this sample, this clone turned up a few times. The chain combines TRBV19 with TRBJ1-2; no definite D call. The CDR3 runs to 16 residues. The V end lost 3 bases, the J end lost 4 bases, and 18 bases lay between the germline ends. CDR1 LNHDA and CDR2 SQIVND come from the germline V gene (reference sequence). CDR3 sequence: CASSIRVGVAGYGYTF. CDR3 sequence (DNA): TGTGCCAGTAGTATTCGGGTCGGGGTTGCAGGCTATGGCTACACCTTC.

As concerns this clone: A read error is likely, as this CDR3 ends without the conserved phenylalanine or tryptophan. Because the CDR3's place on the DNA is in doubt, the DNA is left out and the CDR3 is given as listed by TCRdb. The chain recombines TRBV6-2 or TRBV6-3 with TRBJ2-7; the table's D call TRBD1 went unverified against the DNA. From its first to its last residue, the CDR3 has 13 amino acids. Looked up from germline, CDR1 is MNHEY and CDR2 is SVGEGT. The CDR3 sequence is CASSYPPGAALVL.

This clone was detected a few times. The chain employs TRBV2 and TRBJ1-1; D is unclear. The V end lost 8 bases, the J end lost 0 bases, and 4 bases lay between the germline ends. CDR1 and CDR2 from the germline V gene are SNHLY and FYNNEI. This CDR3 is built from 11 residues. The CDR3: CASVVNTEAFF. The CDR3 DNA sequence: TGTGCCAGCGTAGTGAACACTGAAGCTTTCTTT.

The rearrangement joins TRBV19 to TRBJ2-7, with TRBD2 identical over 11 bases. The ends lost 4 bases at V and 2 bases at J; junction bases unmatched: 16. In germline, CDR1 is LNHDA, CDR2 SQIVND (reference sequence). This CDR3 has 19 residues. DNA of the CDR3: TGTGCCAGTAGTAAAAGTCCCTCCCCCTCTAGCGGGAGGACCTACGAGCAGTACTTC. This encodes CASSKSPSPSSGRTYEQYF.

The chain is built from TRBV15 and TRBJ2-1, with 7 bases matching TRBD2. The CDR3 loop spans 16 amino acids. V lost 4 bases and J lost 8; bases outside the gene matches: 14. From germline, CDR1 is LNHNV and CDR2 YYDKDF (reference sequence). CDR3 coding DNA: TGTGCCACCAGCATCCGCTTTGGGGGAGGGATAGATGAGCAGTTCTTC. Amino acids: CATSIRFGGGIDEQFF.